Shown below are 13 T cell receptor beta chains from a single sample sequenced in a study of blood T cell repertoires in COVID-19. Sequenced by immunoSEQ multiplex PCR; TCRdb stores in-frame clones only, minus some. The repertoire holds around 100,000 clones, with roughly 84% as singletons. The sample comprised peripheral blood. The receptors come from a human donor in a cohort sampled during active COVID-19.

The chain recombines TRBV7-9 with TRBJ2-2; the match to TRBD1 covers 10 bases. The length of the CDR3 is 17 residues. V dropped 10 bases and J dropped 4; count of bases not matched to a gene: 15. The germline CDR1 and CDR2 sequences are SEHNR and FQNEAQ (reference sequence). As DNA, the CDR3 is TGTGCCACCCTCCATCCTCGGGACAGGGGTGTCACCGGGGAGCTGTTTTTT. It encodes CATLHPRDRGVTGELFF.

CDR3 DNA sequence: TGTGCCATCTCGTCTCTTGGCGGGGGGGCAGATACGCAGTATTTT. Translated: CAISSLGGGADTQYF. This chain connects TRBV10-3 to TRBJ2-3, with 9 bases fitting TRBD2. This CDR3 has 15 residues. V was clipped by 8 bases and J by 4 bases; unmatched bases: 10. Germline loops: CDR1 ENHRY, CDR2 SYGVKD.

V is TRBV27 and J is TRBJ1-5; the D gene is possibly TRBD1 (5 bases). With 3 bases removed from V and 3 bases from J, the gap between germline ends came to 9 bases. Germline CDR1 is MNHEY and CDR2 is SMNVEV (reference sequence). CDR3 length equals 14 residues. This chain's CDR3 is CASSFGGNNQPQHF. As DNA, the CDR3 is TGTGCCAGCAGTTTCGGGGGGAACAATCAGCCCCAGCATTTT.

The V and J genes are TRBV6-5 and TRBJ2-7, with a tentative D call TRBD2 (6 bases). This CDR3 region has 14 residues. Per the germline V gene, CDR1 is MNHEY and CDR2 is SVGAGI. Trimming shortened V by 6 bases and J by 2 bases, and 14 bases separated the two germline ends. CDR3 protein: CASSKGDSAYEQYF. Here the CDR3 DNA reads TGTGCCAGCAGCAAAGGGGACTCCGCCTACGAGCAGTACTTC.

The rearrangement joins TRBV5-6 to TRBJ1-3, with a weak D call TRBD1 (5 bases). Germline values: CDR1 SGHDT, CDR2 YYEEEE. The CDR3 totals 15 residues. Trimming cost V 0 bases and J 5 bases, with 12 bases left between them. This CDR3 reads CASSLGGGARNTIYF. The CDR3 region has the DNA TGTGCCAGCAGCTTGGGCGGCGGGGCGAGAAACACCATATATTTT. Looking up the rest from reference TRBV5-6 and TRBJ1-3 gives the full variable domain: DAGVTQSPTHLIKTRGQQVTLRCSPKSGHDTVSWYQQALGQGPQFIFQYYEEEERQRGNFPDRFSGHQFPNYSSELNVNALLLGDSALYLCASSLGGGARNTIYFGEGSWLTVV.

This chain connects TRBV5-1 to TRBJ2-3; D might be TRBD2 (6 bases). The length of the CDR3 is 15 residues. The germline V gene encodes CDR1 SGHRS and CDR2 YFSETQ. The V gene lost 4 bases and the J gene lost 1 base, with 13 bases spanning the gap. The CDR3 DNA reads as TGCGCCAGCAGCCCCGGCGGCGGGGGCACAGATACGCAGTATTTT. It yields the protein CASSPGGGGTDTQYF. Looking up the rest from reference TRBV5-1 and TRBJ2-3 gives the full variable domain: KAGVTQTPRYLIKTRGQQVTLSCSPISGHRSVSWYQQTPGQGLQFLFEYFSETQRNKGNFPGRFSGRQFSNSRSEMNVSTLELGDSALYLCASSPGGGGTDTQYFGPGTRLTVL.

This chain uses TRBV28 with TRBJ1-5, with TRBD1 matching 11 bases. The length of the CDR3 is 17 residues. Germline lookup yields CDR1 MDHEN and CDR2 SYDVKM. Unmatched junction bases numbered 13, after V lost 6 bases and J lost 6 bases. The CDR3 sequence is CASRYTSDRGHGQPQHF. For the CDR3, the DNA is TGTGCCAGCAGGTATACCTCGGACAGGGGGCATGGTCAGCCCCAGCATTTT.

V usage is TRBV7-3 and J usage is TRBJ2-3; possibly TRBD2 for D (6 bases). CDR3 size: 17 residues. Germline V gives CDR1 SGHTA, CDR2 FQGTGA. Deletions cut 5 bases from V and 2 bases from J, with 20 bases between. The CDR3 region has the DNA TGTGCCAGCAGCGCAAACCGACTAGAAACCTACACAGATACGCAGTATTTT. Its translation is CASSANRLETYTDTQYF.

The chain has TRBV10-3 and TRBJ2-2; TRBD1 is a possible D gene (6 bases). The CDR3 sequence is 15 residues long. V lost 6 bases to trimming and J lost 2 bases, with 13 bases between them. CDR1 and CDR2 from the germline V gene are ENHRY and SYGVKD. The CDR3 coding sequence is TGTGCCATCAGCGGGACATCAGCAAACACCGGGGAGCTGTTTTTT. Its translation: CAISGTSANTGELFF.

This clone was detected only a few times. This chain links TRBV6-1 with TRBJ1-6; D call uncertain. Germline V lookup: CDR1 MNHNS, CDR2 SASEGT. The CDR3 loop spans 14 amino acids. V lost 0 bases, J lost 9 bases, and 9 bases lay in between. The CDR3 here is CASSEARDFSPLHF. The CDR3 region has the DNA TGTGCCAGCAGTGAAGCCCGGGATTTTTCACCCCTCCACTTT.

J is TRBJ2-1 and V is TRBV2; weak D call: TRBD1 (6 bases). The CDR3 covers 14 residues. V was pared by 6 bases and J by 4 bases, with 13 bases between. Germline V CDR1 and CDR2: SNHLY, FYNNEI. The CDR3 DNA reads as TGTGCCAGCAGCAACAGGGCCCTATACAATGAGCAGTTCTTC. This encodes CASSNRALYNEQFF.

J is TRBJ1-5 and V is TRBV29-1, with TRBD1 identical over 7 bases. The CDR3 runs 14 residues. V lost 3 bases to trimming and J lost 4 bases; unmatched junction nucleotides: 6. Germline lookup yields CDR1 SQVTM and CDR2 ANQGSEA. The DNA of the CDR3 is TGCAGCGTTGATGGAGGGGGCGGGAATCAGCCCCAGCATTTT. This sequence encodes CSVDGGGGNQPQHF.

The rearrangement uses TRBV5-1 and TRBJ2-3; tentative D call: TRBD2 (6 bases). The germline gives CDR1 SGHRS, CDR2 YFSETQ. The V gene lost 0 bases and the J gene lost 2 bases, with 10 bases spanning the gap. This CDR3 is built from 15 residues. As DNA, the CDR3 is TGCGCCAGCAGCTTGGCCCTAGCGACCACAGATACGCAGTATTTT. Protein: CASSLALATTDTQYF.